Listed below are T cell receptor beta chains from one sample, sequenced in a study of blood T cell repertoires in COVID-19. Libraries were prepared by immunoSEQ multiplex PCR; TCRdb keeps only in-frame clonotypes and omits some of them. The repertoire holds 130,000 or so clones, roughly 84% seen once, with roughly 3.9% in the top ten. Sequenced material: PBMCs or T cells enriched from blood (not recorded which). The receptor source for this set is a woman aged 30 to 39 who had recovered from COVID-19. The CDR3 runs from the conserved cysteine through the conserved F or W. D genes are given only for firm matches. Some rows mark clone size as missing; the rest say once, few, many or name a class of expanded clone.

TRBJ2-7	TRBV4-3	TRBD1	once	CASSQDGTGDEQYF	TGCGCCAGCAGCCAAGATGGGACAGGAGACGAGCAGTACTTC
TRBJ1-4	TRBV27	NA	NA	CASSFRRGTPSTATNEKLFF	TGTGCCAGCAGTTTCCGCAGGGGCACCCCTTCTACTGCAACTAATGAAAAACTGTTTTTT
TRBJ2-7	TRBV11-2	NA	NA	CASSRGSTNYEQYF	TGTGCCAGCAGCAGGGGCAGCACCAACTACGAGCAGTACTTC
TRBJ1-6	TRBV28	TRBD1	NA	CASSLRGQGRFSPLHF	TGTGCCAGCAGTTTAAGGGGACAGGGACGATTCTCACCCCTCCACTTT
TRBJ1-4	TRBV28	NA	NA	CASSPGVTNEKLFF	TGTGCCAGCAGTCCAGGGGTGACTAATGAAAAACTGTTTTTT
TRBJ1-1	TRBV28	NA	NA	CASRYRNTEAFF	TGTGCCAGCAGGTACAGGAACACTGAAGCTTTCTTT
TRBJ2-7	TRBV11-2	TRBD1	NA	CASSLRDRGRYEQYF	TGTGCCAGCAGCTTACGGGACAGGGGGCGCTACGAGCAGTACTTC
TRBJ2-3	TRBV28	TRBD2	NA	CASTGGSGTDTQYF	TGTGCCAGCACGGGAGGTTCGGGCACAGATACGCAGTATTTT
TRBJ2-3	TRBV30	TRBD2	NA	CAWSEAGGPGLTDTQYF	TGTGCCTGGAGCGAAGCGGGAGGGCCCGGATTAACAGATACGCAGTATTTT
TRBJ2-7	TRBV18	NA	NA	CASSPGLSYEQYF	TGTGCCAGCTCACCCGGACTCTCCTACGAGCAGTACTTC
TRBJ1-3	TRBV18	NA	NA	CASSPPGRVNTIYF	TGTGCCAGCTCACCACCGGGCAGGGTCAACACCATATATTTT
TRBJ2-3	TRBV7-8	NA	NA	CASSLARLAPSTDTQYF	TGTGCCAGCAGCTTAGCCCGGCTAGCGCCAAGCACAGATACGCAGTATTTT
TRBJ1-1	TRBV19	NA	NA	CASTLSSSGRKTEAFF	TGTGCCAGTACCCTCTCGTCCTCAGGGCGGAAAACTGAAGCTTTCTTT
TRBJ2-7	TRBV4-1	TRBD2	NA	CASSPSGRGVGRVYEQYF	TGCGCCAGCAGCCCTAGCGGGAGGGGAGTGGGGAGAGTCTACGAGCAGTACTTC
TRBJ1-5	TRBV28	TRBD1	NA	CASSSEWAGGSNQPQHF	TGTGCCAGCAGTTCGGAGTGGGCAGGGGGAAGCAATCAGCCCCAGCATTTT
TRBJ2-3	TRBV2	TRBD1	once	CASIRQGGTDTQYF	TGTGCCAGCATACGACAGGGGGGAACAGATACGCAGTATTTT
TRBJ2-2	TRBV28	TRBD2	NA	CASRGTGTRVTGELFF	TGTGCCAGCAGGGGGACCGGGACTAGGGTCACCGGGGAGCTGTTTTTT
TRBJ1-6	TRBV5-1	NA	many	CASSSTGKDSPLHF	TGCGCCAGCAGCTCCACAGGCAAGGATTCACCCCTCCACTTT
TRBJ1-6	TRBV28	TRBD1	many	CASSQWTGVSSPLHF	TGTGCCAGCAGCCAATGGACAGGGGTTTCCTCACCCCTCCACTTT
TRBJ2-1	TRBV12-5	TRBD2	NA	CASGLGAGLPAEQFF	TGTGCTAGTGGTTTGGGAGCGGGACTACCTGCGGAGCAGTTCTTC
TRBJ2-2	TRBV9	NA	NA	CASSVAGLAEAGELFF	TGTGCCAGCAGCGTAGCTGGACTCGCCGAGGCCGGGGAGCTGTTTTTT
TRBJ2-3	TRBV24-1	NA	NA	CATSDPDWEVGTQYF	TGTGCCACCAGTGATCCGGACTGGGAAGTAGGTACGCAGTATTTT
TRBJ2-3	TRBV6-6	TRBD2	few	CASSPNFGPSGGSPSTQYF	TGTGCCAGCAGTCCTAACTTTGGGCCTAGCGGGGGTAGTCCATCTACGCAGTATTTT
TRBJ2-5	TRBV4-1	NA	NA	CASSQQNSPGGGETQYF	TGCGCCAGCAGCCAACAGAACAGCCCCGGGGGAGGCGAGACCCAGTACTTC
TRBJ1-3	TRBV18	NA	once	CASSSDPRSGLYF	TGTGCCAGCTCATCAGACCCGCGGTCGGGGTTATATTTT
TRBJ1-2	TRBV7-2	NA	NA	CASSLVAGNGYTF	TGTGCCAGCAGCTTAGTGGCAGGTAACGGCTACACCTTC
TRBJ2-3	TRBV4-1	TRBD2	few	CASSQGLAGVRGTDTQYF	TGCGCCAGCAGCCAAGGCCTAGCGGGAGTGCGGGGCACAGATACGCAGTATTTT
TRBJ2-1	TRBV6-1	NA	NA	CASSEGLNQGEQFF	TGTGCCAGCAGTGAGGGGCTTAACCAGGGTGAGCAGTTCTTC
TRBJ2-2	TRBV29-1	NA	NA	CSVGAETGELFF	TGCAGCGTTGGAGCCGAGACCGGGGAGCTGTTTTTT
TRBJ1-6	TRBV7-6	TRBD1	few	CASSFGPTGDGSSPLHF	TGTGCCAGCAGCTTTGGACCGACAGGGGATGGAAGTTCACCCCTCCACTTT
TRBJ2-5	TRBV27	TRBD2	NA	CASRGLAGGPWETQYF	TGTGCCAGCAGAGGACTAGCGGGAGGGCCGTGGGAGACCCAGTACTTC
TRBJ2-4	TRBV28	TRBD1	NA	CASSDRGSRKNIQYF	TGTGCCAGCAGTGACAGGGGTAGCCGTAAAAACATTCAGTACTTC
TRBJ2-1	TRBV3-1/TRBV3-2	TRBD2	NA	CASSQRLGLAPPEYNEQFF	TGTGCCAGCAGCCAACGTTTGGGACTAGCGCCCCCCGAGTACAATGAGCAGTTCTTC
TRBJ2-2	TRBV28	NA	NA	CASSRRGHGYTGELFF	TGTGCCAGCTCCCGAAGGGGACACGGATACACCGGGGAGCTGTTTTTT
TRBJ1-1	TRBV9	NA	NA	CASSVTGVMNTEAFF	TGTGCCAGCAGCGTTACGGGGGTAATGAACACTGAAGCTTTCTTT